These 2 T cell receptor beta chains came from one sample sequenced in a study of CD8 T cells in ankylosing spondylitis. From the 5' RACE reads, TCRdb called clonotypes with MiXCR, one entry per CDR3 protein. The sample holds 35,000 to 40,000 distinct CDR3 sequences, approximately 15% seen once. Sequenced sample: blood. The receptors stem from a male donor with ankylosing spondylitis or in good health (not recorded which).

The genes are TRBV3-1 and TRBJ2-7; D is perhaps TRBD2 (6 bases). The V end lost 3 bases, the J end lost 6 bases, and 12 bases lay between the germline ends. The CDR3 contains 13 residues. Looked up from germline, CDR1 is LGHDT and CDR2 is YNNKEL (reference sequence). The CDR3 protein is CASSQTSEGEQYV. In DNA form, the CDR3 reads TGTGCCAGCAGCCAGACCTCGGAGGGCGAGCAGTACGTC.

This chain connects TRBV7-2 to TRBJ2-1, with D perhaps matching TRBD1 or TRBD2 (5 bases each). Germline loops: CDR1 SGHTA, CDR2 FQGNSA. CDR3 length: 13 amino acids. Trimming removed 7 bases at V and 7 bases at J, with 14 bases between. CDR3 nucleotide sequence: TGTGCCAGCAACCCTTCGTGGGGGAATGAGCAGTTCTTC. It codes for CASNPSWGNEQFF.